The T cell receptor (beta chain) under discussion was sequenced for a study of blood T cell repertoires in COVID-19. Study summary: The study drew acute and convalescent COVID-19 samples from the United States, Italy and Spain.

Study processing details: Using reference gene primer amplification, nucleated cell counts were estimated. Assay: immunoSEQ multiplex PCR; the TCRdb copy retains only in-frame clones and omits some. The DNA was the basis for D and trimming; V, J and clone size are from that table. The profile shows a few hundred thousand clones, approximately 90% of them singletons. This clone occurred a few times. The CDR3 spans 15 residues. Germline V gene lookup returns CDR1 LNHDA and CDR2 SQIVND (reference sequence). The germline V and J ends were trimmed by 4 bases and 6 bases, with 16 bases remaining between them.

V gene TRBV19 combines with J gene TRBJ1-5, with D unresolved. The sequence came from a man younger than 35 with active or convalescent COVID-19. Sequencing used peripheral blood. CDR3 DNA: TGTGCCAGTAGTAAGCAGGCCCACACAAGTCAGCCCCAGCATTTT. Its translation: CASSKQAHTSQPQHF.